This record concerns one TCR beta chain sequence. The data belong to a study of blood T cell repertoires in COVID-19. Study details: T cells, B-cell-depleted T cells, or PBMCs supplied cDNA or gDNA.

In the study's own analysis: Researchers report that nucleated cell counts were estimated from reference gene primer amplification. TCRdb's table, derived via immunoSEQ multiplex PCR, lists solely in-frame clones and lacks some. The V and J calls and clone size are taken from that table; D and trimming were inferred from the DNA. Of over 150,000 clones listed, roughly nine tenths are singletons. There are 16 residues in the CDR3. The germline CDR1 and CDR2 sequences are MNHEY and SMNVEV (reference sequence). After removal of 4 bases from V and 2 bases from J, the junction contained 4 bases not matched to a gene.

This clonotype was sampled from a man aged 45-65 years with acute or convalescent COVID-19. Sequenced material: peripheral blood. The chain has TRBV27 and TRBJ2-3; 12 bases are shared with TRBD2. This chain's CDR3 is CASSSGLAGPTDTQYF. The CDR3 DNA sequence: TGTGCCAGCAGTTCTGGACTAGCGGGACCCACAGATACGCAGTATTTT.